The present T cell receptor (beta chain) was sequenced within a study of T cell changes during pregnancy in multiple sclerosis (dated by TCRdb to the late 2010s). General notes on the study: The study looked at changes in the T cell repertoire across pregnancy in women with multiple sclerosis.

Inclusive of the bounding cysteine and phenylalanine, the CDR3 is 15 residues long. Only the CDR3 part of the read is kept: 45 bases, read in frame from the first base. Germline trimming amounts to 4 bases on V and 10 bases on J, with 10 as the count of junction bases outside the gene matches. Via the germline V gene, CDR1 is SNHLY and CDR2 FYNNEI. Receptors were amplified or captured by the immunoSEQ multiplex PCR assay. TCRdb retrieved this table from immuneACCESS and kept in-frame rearrangements only. Not all clones are present; in checked studies, unresolved V genes account for under half, and no reason is known for the remainder. The sample includes roughly 75,000 clones, with 85% to 95% observed a single time. The top ten clonotypes cover approximately 2% of the sample. This clone was counted between two and nine times. Its specific antigen is unknown. Base qualities are not at hand, and no much larger clone is one base apart.

This TCR came from a female donor in good health, enrolled as a control in a pregnancy study. The sequence is built from TRBV2 and TRBJ1-6, and 7 junctional nucleotides match TRBD1. This material consisted of peripheral blood, taken in the third trimester of pregnancy. For the CDR3, the sequence is CASSASTGPRSPLHF. The DNA is TGTGCCAGCAGTGCTTCGACAGGGCCTAGATCACCCCTCCACTTT.